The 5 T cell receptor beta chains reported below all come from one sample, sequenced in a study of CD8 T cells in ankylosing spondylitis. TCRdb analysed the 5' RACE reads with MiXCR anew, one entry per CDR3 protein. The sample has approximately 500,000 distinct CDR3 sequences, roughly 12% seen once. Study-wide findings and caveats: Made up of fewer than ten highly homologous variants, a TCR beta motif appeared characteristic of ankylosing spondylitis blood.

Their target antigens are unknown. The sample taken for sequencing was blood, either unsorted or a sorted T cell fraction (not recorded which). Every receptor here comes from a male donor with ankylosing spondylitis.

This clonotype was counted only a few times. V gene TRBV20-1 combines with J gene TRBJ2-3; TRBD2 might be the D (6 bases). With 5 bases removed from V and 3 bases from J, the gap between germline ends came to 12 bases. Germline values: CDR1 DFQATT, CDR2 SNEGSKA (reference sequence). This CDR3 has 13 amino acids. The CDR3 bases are TGCAGTGCTGGGGGGAGTGGGACAGATACGCAGTATTTT. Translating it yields CSAGGSGTDTQYF.

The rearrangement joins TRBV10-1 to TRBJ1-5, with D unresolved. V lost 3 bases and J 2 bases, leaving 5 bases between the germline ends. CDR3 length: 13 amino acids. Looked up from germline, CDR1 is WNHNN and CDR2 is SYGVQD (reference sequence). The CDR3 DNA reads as TGCGCCAGCAGTGACTGGGGCAATCAGCCCCAGCATTTT. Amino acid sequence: CASSDWGNQPQHF.

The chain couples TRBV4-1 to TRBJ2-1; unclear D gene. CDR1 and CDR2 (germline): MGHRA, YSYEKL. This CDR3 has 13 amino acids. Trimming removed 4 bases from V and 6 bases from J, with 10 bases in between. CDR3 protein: CASSRSPFNEQFF. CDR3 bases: TGCGCCAGCAGCCGAAGTCCCTTCAATGAGCAGTTCTTC.

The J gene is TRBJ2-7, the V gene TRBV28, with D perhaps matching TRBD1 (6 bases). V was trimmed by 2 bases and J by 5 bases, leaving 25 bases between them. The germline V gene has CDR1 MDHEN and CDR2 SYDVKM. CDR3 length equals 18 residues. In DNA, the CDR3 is TGTGCCAGCAGTTTAAGTGAGGGAAGCTACAGGGATCCGGACGAGCAGTACTTC. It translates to CASSLSEGSYRDPDEQYF.

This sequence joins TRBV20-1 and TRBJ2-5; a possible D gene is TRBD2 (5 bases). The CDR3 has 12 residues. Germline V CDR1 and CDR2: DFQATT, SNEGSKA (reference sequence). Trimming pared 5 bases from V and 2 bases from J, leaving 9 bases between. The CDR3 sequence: CSASDFQETQYF. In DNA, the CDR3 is TGCAGTGCTTCGGACTTTCAAGAGACCCAGTACTTC.